This TCR beta chain was observed in a study of response to subunit inactivated influenza vaccine. Ten or more counts support this clonotype. Germline V gene data show CDR1 as SGDLS and CDR2 as YYNGEE. V lost 4 bases to trimming and J lost 4 bases; unmatched junction nucleotides: 5. The CDR3 totals 15 residues. From the RT-PCR reads, TCRdb called clonotypes with MiXCR, one entry per CDR3 protein. The table shows some 550,000 distinct CDR3 sequences, with 20% to 25% occurring only once. These same records also appear under a second study, on T cells expressing NK-cell markers. That study reports: UMIs were included in TCR beta cDNA generated by 5'RACE template switching. It was sorted CD3+CD56-NKG2C+, CD3+CD56+NKG2C- and CD3+CD56+NKG2C+ T cells that provided the TCR beta repertoires.

Sequenced material: CD4+ T cells sorted from PBMCs, taken approximately 13 days after vaccination. J is TRBJ2-3 and V is TRBV9; 11 positions match TRBD2. This receptor was obtained from a man aged 50-60 years who received an inactivated influenza vaccine. Here the CDR3 reads CASSLTSGRSDTQYF. CDR3 sequence (DNA): TGTGCCAGCAGCTTAACTAGCGGGAGATCAGATACGCAGTATTTT.